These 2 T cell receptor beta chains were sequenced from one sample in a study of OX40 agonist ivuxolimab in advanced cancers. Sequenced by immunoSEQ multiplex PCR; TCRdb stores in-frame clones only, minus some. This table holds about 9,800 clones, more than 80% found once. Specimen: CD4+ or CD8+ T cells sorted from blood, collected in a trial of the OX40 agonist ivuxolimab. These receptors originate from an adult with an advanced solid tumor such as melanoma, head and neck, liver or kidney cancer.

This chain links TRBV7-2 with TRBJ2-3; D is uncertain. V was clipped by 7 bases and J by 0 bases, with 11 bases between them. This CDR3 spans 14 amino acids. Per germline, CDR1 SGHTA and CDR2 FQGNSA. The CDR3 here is CASKTGSSTDTQYF. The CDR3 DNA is TGTGCCAGCAAGACCGGTTCAAGCACAGATACGCAGTATTTT.

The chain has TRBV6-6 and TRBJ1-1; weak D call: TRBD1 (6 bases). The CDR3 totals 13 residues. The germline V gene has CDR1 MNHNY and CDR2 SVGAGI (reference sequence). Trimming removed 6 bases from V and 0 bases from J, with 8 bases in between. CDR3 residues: CASSTGMNTEAFF. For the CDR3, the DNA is TGTGCCAGCAGCACAGGGATGAACACTGAAGCTTTCTTT.